These 20 T cell receptor beta chains were all obtained from the same sample, sequenced in a study of radiation and T cells in renal cell carcinoma. Clones were sequenced by immunoSEQ multiplex PCR, and TCRdb holds only the in-frame ones, with some missing. Of 160,000 or so clones in the sample, roughly 89% were seen once. Documented time point: blood 2 weeks post-SBRT. Treatment here: 15 Gy SBRT to primary tumor, nephrectomy 4 weeks later. The material sequenced was blood, taken from a patient whose treatment included radiotherapy and nephrectomy. The receptors were gathered from a woman in her fifties or sixties with renal cell carcinoma.

V gene TRBV18 combines with J gene TRBJ1-6, with a weak D call TRBD1 (5 bases). Germline loops: CDR1 KGHSH, CDR2 LQKENI. The CDR3 has 16 residues. Trimming cost V 4 bases and J 8 bases, with 18 bases left between them. DNA for the CDR3: TGTGCCAGCTCACGGACGGGACCATGGTGGGATTCACCCCTCCACTTT. Residues: CASSRTGPWWDSPLHF.

The table lists this clone with a count of one. The chain links TRBV7-9 to TRBJ2-2; 7 nucleotides agree with TRBD2. V shed 3 bases and J 6 bases; nucleotides not matched to a gene: 7. The CDR3 runs 15 residues. The germline V gene has CDR1 SEHNR and CDR2 FQNEAQ (reference sequence). CDR3 region: CASSFASGRAGELFF. The DNA of the CDR3 is TGTGCCAGCAGCTTCGCCTCAGGGAGGGCCGGGGAGCTGTTTTTT. Based on the CDR3 plus reference TRBV7-9 and TRBJ2-2, the full variable domain is DTGVSQNPRHKITKRGQNVTFRCDPISEHNRLYWYRQTLGQGPEFLTYFQNEAQLEKSRLLSDRFSAERPKGSFSTLEIQRTEQGDSAMYLCASSFASGRAGELFFGEGSRLTVL.

The genes are TRBV11-1 and TRBJ1-3, with TRBD1 as a possible D gene (6 bases). There are 16 residues in the CDR3. Trimming shortened V by 5 bases and J by 0 bases, and 14 bases separated the two germline ends. Germline lookup yields CDR1 SGHAT and CDR2 FQDESV (reference sequence). Here the CDR3 reads CASSAIQGNSGNTIYF. In nucleotides, the CDR3 is TGTGCCAGCAGCGCCATACAGGGAAACTCTGGAAACACCATATATTTT. The whole variable domain, filled in from reference TRBV11-1 and TRBJ1-3, reads EAEVAQSPRYKITEKSQAVAFWCDPISGHATLYWYRQILGQGPELLVQFQDESVVDDSQLPKDRFSAERLKGVDSTLKIQPAELGDSAMYLCASSAIQGNSGNTIYFGEGSWLTVV.

V usage is TRBV10-2 and J usage is TRBJ1-4; D is ambiguous. The CDR3 consists of 15 residues. V was cut by 2 bases and J by 8 bases, with 15 bases left in between. Germline CDR1 is WSHSY and CDR2 is SAAADI. The CDR3 region is CASSESGVGREKLFF. The CDR3 DNA reads as TGCGCCAGCAGTGAGAGCGGGGTCGGTAGGGAAAAACTGTTTTTT.

About this clone: Since the CDR3 does not end with the conserved phenylalanine or tryptophan, this likely comes from a read error. The limits of the CDR3 on the DNA are not certain, so only TCRdb's listed CDR3 is given. The chain uses TRBV2 and TRBJ1-1. The CDR3 adds up to 10 amino acids, both ends counted. From germline, CDR1 is SNHLY and CDR2 FYNNEI. The CDR3 is CASSEYPGWV.

The rearrangement links TRBV6-1 to TRBJ2-2; D is uncertain. Per germline, CDR1 MNHNS and CDR2 SASEGT. Trimming cost V 0 bases and J 6 bases, with 8 bases left between them. The CDR3 sequence is 14 residues long. Here the CDR3 reads CASSEAGIAGELFF. CDR3 DNA sequence: TGTGCCAGCAGTGAAGCGGGGATCGCCGGGGAGCTGTTTTTT.

The chain links TRBV6-6 to TRBJ2-7; no reliable D call. V lost 2 bases and J lost 3, with 11 bases in between. This CDR3 contains 14 residues. Germline lookup yields CDR1 MNHNY and CDR2 SVGAGI (reference sequence). CDR3 coding DNA: TGTGCCAGCAGTTACGTCCAGGTTGGCTACGAGCAGTACTTC. Protein sequence: CASSYVQVGYEQYF.

The rearrangement links TRBV27 to TRBJ1-1, with unresolved D. This CDR3 contains 13 residues. The germline CDR1 and CDR2 sequences are MNHEY and SMNVEV (reference sequence). V was clipped by 6 bases and J by 0 bases, with 8 bases between them. CDR3 in amino acids: CASRTVVNTEAFF. CDR3 DNA: TGTGCCAGCAGAACAGTTGTGAACACTGAAGCTTTCTTT.

The V gene is TRBV5-1, the J gene TRBJ2-2, with 9 bases matching TRBD2. The germline CDR1 and CDR2 sequences are SGHRS and YFSETQ. This CDR3 has 17 amino acids. The V gene end was trimmed by 3 bases and the J gene end by 6 bases; junction bases not matched to a gene: 12. DNA for the CDR3: TGCGCCAGCAGCTCGCGGGCGACTAGCGGAGGTGCCGGGGAGCTGTTTTTT. Translated, it gives CASSSRATSGGAGELFF. Full variable domain (remainder filled in from reference TRBV5-1 and TRBJ2-2): KAGVTQTPRYLIKTRGQQVTLSCSPISGHRSVSWYQQTPGQGLQFLFEYFSETQRNKGNFPGRFSGRQFSNSRSEMNVSTLELGDSALYLCASSSRATSGGAGELFFGEGSRLTVL.

CDR3 DNA sequence: TGTGCCAGCAGCACCCAGGGGAGGGGGACAGATACGCAGTATTTT. It is translated as CASSTQGRGTDTQYF. The chain uses TRBV7-9 and TRBJ2-3, with a possible D match to TRBD2 (7 bases). The CDR3 covers 15 residues. Germline V CDR1 and CDR2: SEHNR, FQNEAQ (reference sequence). Between the trimmed V and J ends, which lost 5 bases and 3 bases, there was a span of 15 bases.

The V gene is TRBV4-1, the J gene TRBJ2-7, with 11 bases aligning to TRBD2. Germline V lookup: CDR1 MGHRA, CDR2 YSYEKL. The CDR3 runs to 15 residues. V was pared by 4 bases and J by 6 bases, with 8 bases of the junction left unmatched. Here the CDR3 DNA reads TGCGCCAGCAGCCTAACGACTAGCGGGAATTTCGAGCAGTACTTC. Translation gives CASSLTTSGNFEQYF.

This clone was counted between two and nine times. This chain connects TRBV18 to TRBJ2-7, with TRBD2 identical over 8 bases. The ends lost 3 bases at V and 6 bases at J; junction bases unmatched: 10. The CDR3 loop spans 15 amino acids. Germline V gives CDR1 KGHSH, CDR2 LQKENI. CDR3 residues: CASSPTGLDRGEQYF. As DNA, the CDR3 is TGTGCCAGCTCACCTACGGGACTAGATCGGGGCGAGCAGTACTTC.

The chain recombines TRBV19 with TRBJ2-3, with 9 bases that match TRBD2. The V segment lost 7 bases and the J segment 7 bases; nucleotides outside the gene matches: 12. The V gene's germline CDR1 is LNHDA and CDR2 SQIVND (reference sequence). CDR3 size: 15 residues. DNA for the CDR3: TGTGCCAGTAATGCCCGAGCGGGGGGTTCTTATACGCAGTATTTT. It is translated as CASNARAGGSYTQYF. Filled out from reference TRBV19 and TRBJ2-3, the complete variable domain reads DGGITQSPKYLFRKEGQNVTLSCEQNLNHDAMYWYRQDPGQGLRLIYYSQIVNDFQKGDIAEGYSVSREKKESFPLTVTSAQKNPTAFYLCASNARAGGSYTQYFGPGTRLTVL.

The rearrangement joins TRBV7-9 to TRBJ2-1; D remains unclear. This CDR3 is built from 13 residues. The ends were cut back, 4 bases at V and 8 bases at J, with 12 bases in the middle. Germline V gene sequence: CDR1 SEHNR, CDR2 FQNEAQ (reference sequence). CDR3 nucleotide sequence: TGTGCCAGCAGCTCCCAGAGACGCGATGAGCAGTTCTTC. Residues: CASSSQRRDEQFF.

The rearrangement links TRBV5-1 to TRBJ2-1, with 9 bases matching TRBD1. V lost 2 bases, J lost 4 bases, and 4 bases stayed unmatched. The CDR3 is made up of 15 amino acids. Germline CDR1 is SGHRS and CDR2 is YFSETQ. DNA of the CDR3: TGCGCCAGCAGCTTCGCCGGGACAGGGTACAATGAGCAGTTCTTC. Amino acid sequence: CASSFAGTGYNEQFF. Drawing the rest from reference TRBV5-1 and TRBJ2-1, the complete variable domain is KAGVTQTPRYLIKTRGQQVTLSCSPISGHRSVSWYQQTPGQGLQFLFEYFSETQRNKGNFPGRFSGRQFSNSRSEMNVSTLELGDSALYLCASSFAGTGYNEQFFGPGTRLTVL.

The rearrangement uses TRBV10-1 and TRBJ1-5, with D possibly being TRBD1 (5 bases). This CDR3 is built from 15 residues. Deletions cut 6 bases from V and 1 base from J, with 13 bases between. Germline V gives CDR1 WNHNN, CDR2 SYGVQD (reference sequence). The CDR3 is CASRYPGRSNQPQHF. The CDR3 DNA reads as TGCGCCAGCAGATATCCGGGACGGAGCAATCAGCCCCAGCATTTT.

The chain employs TRBV7-9 and TRBJ2-1; possible D gene TRBD2, 6 bases. Per the germline V gene, CDR1 is SEHNR and CDR2 is FQNEAQ (reference sequence). Trimming stripped 5 bases from V and 7 bases from J, with 15 bases between. The CDR3 consists of 14 residues. The DNA of the CDR3 is TGTGCCAGCAGCCCCGGGACTCCCAGGAATGAGCAGTTCTTC. Translating gives CASSPGTPRNEQFF.

The chain is built from TRBV19 and TRBJ2-7; TRBD1 matches at 7 bases. The CDR3 spans 15 residues. After removal of 5 bases from V and 2 bases from J, the junction contained 9 bases not matched to a gene. Germline CDR1 reads LNHDA; CDR2 reads SQIVND (reference sequence). The CDR3 here is CASSRDVTGTYEQYF. The DNA for the CDR3 is TGTGCCAGTAGTCGGGATGTGACAGGGACCTACGAGCAGTACTTC.

The chain couples TRBV7-9 to TRBJ2-3; TRBD1 agrees at 9 bases. Looked up from germline, CDR1 is SEHNR and CDR2 is FQNEAQ (reference sequence). The CDR3 has 15 residues. Trimming at V came to 5 bases and at J to 6 bases, leaving 9 bases not matched to a gene. CDR3 residues: CASSEGQGIVDTQYF. CDR3 bases: TGTGCCAGCAGCGAGGGACAGGGAATTGTGGATACGCAGTATTTT.

The chain couples TRBV19 to TRBJ2-4, with D unresolved. The germline V and J ends were trimmed by 3 bases and 6 bases, with 12 bases remaining between them. The germline CDR1 and CDR2 sequences are LNHDA and SQIVND (reference sequence). CDR3 size: 14 residues. DNA of the CDR3: TGTGCCAGTAGTATCCCACAGAGAGGAAACATTCAGTACTTC. As protein: CASSIPQRGNIQYF.